The 11 T cell receptor beta chains below all came from one sample that was sequenced in a study of radiotherapy plus CTLA-4 blockade in lung cancer. Some clones are missing from TCRdb's copy, which holds only in-frame ones; the method was immunoSEQ multiplex PCR. The sample has about 50,000 clones; approximately 84% are singletons. Sequencing was performed on peripheral blood, taken from a patient treated with radiotherapy plus ipilimumab. Receptors were obtained from a human donor with non-small cell lung cancer whose response to radiotherapy plus ipilimumab could not be evaluated.

This clone was counted a few times. The gene calls are TRBV19 and TRBJ1-1; 7 positions agree with TRBD1. The junction had 6 bases not matched to a gene; V was cut back by 4 bases and J by 1 base. The germline CDR1 and CDR2 sequences are LNHDA and SQIVND (reference sequence). CDR3 length: 15 residues. This chain's CDR3 is CASSRDRAKNTEAFF. The CDR3 DNA follows: TGTGCCAGTAGTAGAGACAGGGCCAAGAACACTGAAGCTTTCTTT.

The J gene is TRBJ2-5, the V gene TRBV28, with a tentative D call TRBD1 (6 bases). Trimming left V 7 bases short and J 4 bases short, with 19 bases between. The CDR3 is made up of 15 amino acids. Germline V CDR1 and CDR2: MDHEN, SYDVKM. CDR3 loop: CASTPVGGKVETQYF. The CDR3 DNA reads TGTGCCAGCACCCCGGTAGGGGGTAAGGTAGAGACCCAGTACTTC.

The V call is TRBV5-4, the J call TRBJ2-7, with TRBD1 matching over 10 bases. The V segment lost 4 bases and the J segment 3 bases; nucleotides outside the gene matches: 7. The CDR3 contains 15 residues. Germline V gene lookup returns CDR1 SGHNT and CDR2 YYREEE (reference sequence). The chain's CDR3 is CASSIRTGGNYEQYF. The DNA for the CDR3 is TGTGCCAGCAGCATCCGGACAGGGGGAAACTACGAGCAGTACTTC.

The rearrangement links TRBV7-8 to TRBJ2-3, with 7 bases fitting TRBD2. The CDR3 is 15 amino acids. Per germline, CDR1 SGHVS and CDR2 FQNEAQ. Germline trimming cut 1 base from V and 6 bases from J; bases unmatched to any gene: 7. DNA of the CDR3: TGTGCCAGCAGCTTAGTTGCGGGAGAAGCCGATACGCAGTATTTT. It specifies CASSLVAGEADTQYF.

This clone was seen a few times. The chain employs TRBV6-6 and TRBJ1-5; D may be TRBD1 (5 bases). The CDR3 is 15 amino acids. Germline assignment: CDR1 MNHNY and CDR2 SVGAGI (reference sequence). V lost 10 bases to trimming and J lost 6 bases, with 22 bases between them. Written as DNA, the CDR3 is TGTGCCACCGATTCCAGGGCACCTACACGTCAGCCCCAGCATTTT. Its translation: CATDSRAPTRQPQHF.

CDR3 DNA sequence: TGCGCCAGCAGTCTAGCGGGAGGTACCCACAATGAGCAGTTCTTC. It yields the protein CASSLAGGTHNEQFF. The chain couples TRBV10-2 to TRBJ2-1, with 11 nucleotides matching TRBD2. The CDR3 has 15 residues. J was trimmed by 5 bases and V by 5 bases; bases with no gene match: 5. The germline V gene encodes CDR1 WSHSY and CDR2 SAAADI.

Only a few counts were recorded for this clone. The V and J genes are TRBV4-1 and TRBJ2-3; 7 positions match TRBD2. CDR1 MGHRA and CDR2 YSYEKL come from the germline V gene. The junction had 21 bases not matched to a gene; V was cut back by 3 bases and J by 6 bases. This CDR3 contains 19 residues. CDR3 nucleotide sequence: TGCGCCAGCAGCCATCACGAACTTTTAACTAGCGCTCCGGTGGATACGCAGTATTTT. This codes for CASSHHELLTSAPVDTQYF.

The V gene is TRBV10-3, the J gene TRBJ1-2; TRBD1 aligns across 9 bases. The CDR3 is 15 amino acids. The germline CDR1 and CDR2 sequences are ENHRY and SYGVKD. The V segment lost 4 bases and the J segment 3 bases; nucleotides outside the gene matches: 6. DNA of the CDR3: TGTGCCATCAGTGCAGGACAGGGGCACCACTATGGCTACACCTTC. It yields the protein CAISAGQGHHYGYTF.

The chain links TRBV4-2 to TRBJ1-1; D gene ambiguous. The V and J ends lost 0 bases and 2 bases respectively, with 10 bases between them. The CDR3 totals 15 residues. CDR1 LGHNA and CDR2 YNFKEQ come from the germline V gene. CDR3 DNA sequence: TGTGCCAGCAGCCAAGATGTAGCAGACAACACTGAAGCTTTCTTT. As protein: CASSQDVADNTEAFF.

CDR3 bases: TGTGCCAGCAGTGTTTCAGCGGGCCACTCCTACAATGAGCAGTTCTTC. Translation gives CASSVSAGHSYNEQFF. The gene calls are TRBV6-4 and TRBJ2-1; maybe TRBD2 (6 bases). Trimming shortened V by 4 bases and J by 0 bases, and 13 bases separated the two germline ends. This CDR3 has 16 residues. Per germline, CDR1 MRHNA and CDR2 SNTAGT.

This sequence joins TRBV19 and TRBJ2-2; 16 bases map to TRBD2. V shed 10 bases, J shed 8 bases, and the junction held 7 bases outside the gene matches. The CDR3 runs 15 residues. Per germline, CDR1 LNHDA and CDR2 SQIVND (reference sequence). The CDR3, as DNA: TGTGCCACCCAAGGGACTAGCGGGAGGGTTGGGGAGCTGTTTTTT. It specifies CATQGTSGRVGELFF.